This is a list of T cell receptor beta chains from one sample in a study of OX40 agonist ivuxolimab in advanced cancers. Method: immunoSEQ multiplex PCR; TCRdb's copy keeps in-frame clones and lacks some. The sample yields 30,000 to 45,000 clones, less than 90% seen once. This specimen was CD4+ or CD8+ T cells sorted from blood, taken in a trial of the OX40 agonist ivuxolimab. These receptors all come from an adult with an advanced solid tumor such as melanoma, head and neck, liver or kidney cancer. Both conserved end residues are part of each CDR3. The order of the fields is V gene, D gene, clone size, J gene, CDR3 length, CDR3 protein, CDR3 DNA. A D gene is named only where the DNA matches it firmly. Not every row has a clone size; where given, it reads once, few, many or a size class.

TRBV4-3	TRBD1	once	TRBJ1-1	17	CASSLDRAGGMNTEAFF	TGCGCCAGCAGCCTCGACAGGGCCGGAGGGATGAACACTGAAGCTTTCTTT
TRBV4-1	-	once	TRBJ1-5	16	CASSQDFTGMGQPQHF	TGCGCCAGCAGCCAAGACTTTACAGGGATGGGGCAGCCCCAGCATTTT
TRBV6-1	-	-	TRBJ1-4	14	CASSEGRPNEKLFF	TGTGCCAGCAGTGAAGGCAGGCCGAATGAAAAACTGTTTTTT
TRBV9	-	-	TRBJ1-3	15	CASSVESDTGNTIYF	TGTGCCAGCAGCGTAGAATCCGATACTGGAAACACCATATATTTT
TRBV30	-	-	TRBJ1-2	12	CAWSVLEYGYTF	TGTGCCTGGAGTGTACTAGAGTATGGCTACACCTTC
TRBV7-2	-	-	TRBJ1-2	14	CASSLATRNYGYTF	TGTGCCAGCAGCTTAGCGACCCGAAACTATGGCTACACCTTC
TRBV4-1	-	-	TRBJ1-2	14	CASSQDAMAGGYTF	TGCGCCAGCAGCCAAGATGCGATGGCCGGCGGCTACACCTTC
TRBV4-1	-	once	TRBJ1-1	15	CASSQEIGMNTEAFF	TGCGCCAGCAGCCAAGAGATAGGGATGAACACTGAAGCTTTCTTT
TRBV28	-	few	TRBJ1-1	12	CASRDLNTEAFF	TGTGCCAGCAGGGACTTGAACACTGAAGCTTTCTTT
TRBV28	-	-	TRBJ2-2	15	CASSHRQTSTGELFF	TGTGCCAGCAGCCATAGACAGACGAGCACCGGGGAGCTGTTTTTT
TRBV4-3	TRBD1	-	TRBJ1-1	16	CASSHHGQGGGTEAFF	TGCGCCAGCAGCCACCACGGACAGGGAGGAGGTACTGAAGCTTTCTTT
TRBV10-3	TRBD2	-	TRBJ2-3	16	CAISGSSGGDTDTQYF	TGTGCCATCAGTGGTTCTAGCGGGGGGGATACAGATACGCAGTATTTT
TRBV7-6	TRBD2	-	TRBJ2-3	16	CASSSLAGGRSDTQYF	TGTGCCAGCAGCTCTCTAGCGGGAGGCCGATCAGATACGCAGTATTTT
TRBV7-3	-	-	TRBJ2-1	14	CASSLSPTYNEQFF	TGTGCCAGCAGCTTAAGTCCTACCTACAATGAGCAGTTCTTC
TRBV4-1	-	-	TRBJ2-7	13	CASSRQTDYEQYF	TGCGCCAGCAGCCGACAGACAGACTACGAGCAGTACTTC
TRBV19	-	-	TRBJ1-1	14	CASSIGNKNTEAFF	TGTGCCAGTAGTATAGGTAACAAGAACACTGAAGCTTTCTTT
TRBV14	-	once	TRBJ2-7	15	CASSRRGAIVIEQYF	TGTGCCAGCAGCCGCCGGGGGGCGATTGTGATCGAGCAGTACTTC
TRBV9	-	-	TRBJ2-1	15	CASSAKERANNEQFF	TGTGCCAGCAGCGCCAAGGAGCGGGCTAACAATGAGCAGTTCTTC
TRBV4-3	TRBD2	-	TRBJ2-1	17	CASSQDRASGVYNEQFF	TGCGCCAGCAGCCAAGATCGGGCTAGCGGGGTTTACAATGAGCAGTTCTTC
TRBV7-9	-	-	TRBJ2-7	16	CASSGSILGSSYEQYF	TGTGCCAGCAGCGGATCGATTCTGGGGAGCTCCTACGAGCAGTACTTC
TRBV4-1	-	-	TRBJ2-2	16	CASSQAVNRNTGELFF	TGCGCCAGCAGCCAAGCGGTTAATCGGAACACCGGGGAGCTGTTTTTT